Included here is one T cell receptor beta chain sequence, with context. Its antigen remains unidentified. The V gene end was trimmed by 1 base and the J gene end by 8 bases; junction bases not matched to a gene: 23. CDR3 size: 21 residues. Germline CDR1 is SGHAT and CDR2 is FQNNGV. These data belong to a study of blood T cells in healthy people across ages. The authors ran a second PCR of about 7 to 11 cycles using a sample-barcoded 5' primer and a J-beta primer mix. TCRdb re-analysed the 5' RACE reads in MiXCR, keeping a single row per CDR3 protein. This table has about 1,500,000 distinct CDR3 sequences, approximately 40% appearing once. The study's findings and limits: PBMCs that were unsorted prevented a conclusive naive versus antigen-experienced comparison. Across samples, TCR beta diversity tracked strongly with naive T cell percentage. Long-lived donors carried more naive CD4+ cells and greater diversity than aged donors.

Specimen: blood. The receptor was isolated from a woman between 18 and 29 years old in good health. The chain recombines TRBV11-2 with TRBJ2-1; 10 nucleotides line up with TRBD2. The CDR3 loop is CASSLVTARRARSGGLHEQFF. CDR3 nucleotide sequence: TGTGCCAGCAGCTTAGTGACGGCTAGGAGGGCCCGTAGCGGGGGGCTCCATGAGCAGTTCTTC.